One T cell receptor (beta chain) is described in this entry. As yet, its antigen is unknown. These data originate in a study of T-cell reconstitution after alpha-beta-depleted transplantation in children. Overall study results and limits: The origin of alpha-beta T cells about two months after transplant was reportedly several hundred expanded graft clones. Surviving recipient T cells and intrathymic progenitors accounted for some patients' high TCRbeta diversity at day 60.

The TCRbeta library incorporated unique molecular identifiers. TCRdb analysed the PCR reads with MiXCR anew, one entry per CDR3 protein. The table has about 980,000 distinct CDR3 sequences, under 30% seen once. This CDR3 spans 14 amino acids. Germline assignment: CDR1 MNHEY and CDR2 SVGAGI. Unmatched junction bases numbered 3, after V lost 2 bases and J lost 2 bases. The material was PBMCs, mostly from graft donor cells, obtained 360 days after TCRalphabeta/CD19-depleted stem cell transplant. The J gene is TRBJ2-7, the V gene TRBV6-5; TRBD1 aligns across 7 bases. The clonotype originates from a boy younger than two who had a stem cell transplant for SCID, so the T cells may come from the graft donor. The CDR3 loop reads CASSYTTGTYEQYF. The CDR3 DNA is TGTGCCAGCAGTTACACGACAGGGACCTACGAGCAGTACTTC.